A selection of T cell receptor beta chains follows, all from one sample in a study of Graves' ophthalmopathy and Graves' hyperthyroidism. TCRdb processed the multiplex PCR reads anew with MiXCR; each CDR3 protein has one entry. The profile covers 340,000 or so distinct CDR3 sequences, with 15% to 20% appearing a single time and 9% to 15% taken by the ten largest. Sequences were obtained from peripheral blood. These receptors were collected from an adult man with Graves' ophthalmopathy. CDR3s leave out the opening cysteine and the closing phenylalanine or tryptophan. Each record gives: V gene, J gene, D gene, CDR3 protein. The D gene is left open where the match is weak.

V gene: TRBV12-3/TRBV12-4; J gene: TRBJ1-5; D gene: -; CDR3 protein: ASSLGNANQPQH
V gene: TRBV6-2/TRBV6-3; J gene: TRBJ2-7; D gene: TRBD2; CDR3 protein: ASSTSGLAGYLSYEQY
V gene: TRBV6-1; J gene: TRBJ1-2; D gene: -; CDR3 protein: ASVGQPSDPNYGYT
V gene: TRBV30; J gene: TRBJ2-2; D gene: -; CDR3 protein: AWSVMNTGELF
V gene: TRBV30; J gene: TRBJ1-2; D gene: -; CDR3 protein: AWSVHRTNYGYT
V gene: TRBV20-1; J gene: TRBJ2-7; D gene: -; CDR3 protein: STRVLWGRGYEQY
V gene: TRBV12-3/TRBV12-4; J gene: TRBJ1-2; D gene: -; CDR3 protein: ASRTGWIDGYT
V gene: TRBV6-1; J gene: TRBJ2-7; D gene: TRBD2; CDR3 protein: AGSRNSGRLDEQY
V gene: TRBV6-5; J gene: TRBJ2-7; D gene: TRBD1; CDR3 protein: ASSSPGQGPHEQY
V gene: TRBV6-1; J gene: TRBJ2-2; D gene: -; CDR3 protein: ASSPYGGDTGELF
V gene: TRBV27; J gene: TRBJ1-6; D gene: -; CDR3 protein: ASSLSPRTSPLH
V gene: TRBV7-3; J gene: TRBJ1-3; D gene: -; CDR3 protein: ASSVGVGNTIY
V gene: TRBV6-1; J gene: TRBJ1-1; D gene: -; CDR3 protein: ASSGRSLNTEAF
V gene: TRBV9; J gene: TRBJ2-7; D gene: TRBD2; CDR3 protein: ASSGGTKNYEQY
V gene: TRBV6-5; J gene: TRBJ1-2; D gene: -; CDR3 protein: ASSYSSNGVDYGYT
V gene: TRBV12-3/TRBV12-4; J gene: TRBJ2-5; D gene: -; CDR3 protein: ASSLLEGLRQTQY
V gene: TRBV14; J gene: TRBJ2-3; D gene: -; CDR3 protein: ASSHRDSRDTQY
V gene: TRBV20-1; J gene: TRBJ2-7; D gene: -; CDR3 protein: SARDRVRAYEQY
V gene: TRBV27; J gene: TRBJ2-2; D gene: -; CDR3 protein: ASRSQGGTGELF
V gene: TRBV28; J gene: TRBJ1-1; D gene: -; CDR3 protein: ASSLLSGANTEAF
V gene: TRBV7-2; J gene: TRBJ2-7; D gene: TRBD2; CDR3 protein: ASSYLGLAGVPISYEQY
V gene: TRBV9; J gene: TRBJ2-2; D gene: -; CDR3 protein: ASSVTSPGNTGELF
V gene: TRBV28; J gene: TRBJ1-1; D gene: -; CDR3 protein: ASRAQGDTEAF
V gene: TRBV6-2/TRBV6-3; J gene: TRBJ1-6; D gene: -; CDR3 protein: ASSYSRESSYNSPLH
V gene: TRBV7-6; J gene: TRBJ2-7; D gene: -; CDR3 protein: ASSSGVAGSSYEQY
V gene: TRBV28; J gene: TRBJ2-5; D gene: -; CDR3 protein: ASSLTIRETQY
V gene: TRBV15; J gene: TRBJ1-3; D gene: TRBD1; CDR3 protein: ATSRDTSQGRGNTIY
V gene: TRBV6-5; J gene: TRBJ2-1; D gene: -; CDR3 protein: ASRSGSSYNEQF
V gene: TRBV27; J gene: TRBJ2-2; D gene: -; CDR3 protein: ASSLYFGRTTSSGELF
V gene: TRBV19; J gene: TRBJ2-5; D gene: TRBD1; CDR3 protein: ASSIARDREETQY
V gene: TRBV7-2; J gene: TRBJ2-2; D gene: -; CDR3 protein: ASSLAGLLTGELF
V gene: TRBV30; J gene: TRBJ2-5; D gene: TRBD2; CDR3 protein: ASTYSGTETQY
V gene: TRBV30; J gene: TRBJ2-7; D gene: -; CDR3 protein: ACTGLSPYEQY
V gene: TRBV19; J gene: TRBJ2-6; D gene: -; CDR3 protein: ASSRHEPGANVLT
V gene: TRBV2; J gene: TRBJ2-7; D gene: TRBD1; CDR3 protein: ASRLGQDFGQY
V gene: TRBV30; J gene: TRBJ2-7; D gene: TRBD1; CDR3 protein: AWSGDSLYEQY
V gene: TRBV30; J gene: TRBJ1-1; D gene: -; CDR3 protein: AWSVKGGNTEAF
V gene: TRBV12-5; J gene: TRBJ1-1; D gene: TRBD1; CDR3 protein: ASGLARQGEAF
V gene: TRBV6-2/TRBV6-3; J gene: TRBJ2-7; D gene: TRBD1; CDR3 protein: ASSYFTGEQPTYEQY
V gene: TRBV11-2; J gene: TRBJ2-2; D gene: -; CDR3 protein: ASSLREAYTGELF
V gene: TRBV28; J gene: TRBJ2-5; D gene: TRBD2; CDR3 protein: ASRKLAGATETQY
V gene: TRBV6-1; J gene: TRBJ2-5; D gene: -; CDR3 protein: ASSLIETQY
V gene: TRBV20-1; J gene: TRBJ1-6; D gene: -; CDR3 protein: SASTGSNSPLH
V gene: TRBV7-6; J gene: TRBJ2-2; D gene: -; CDR3 protein: ASRFLGTGELF
V gene: TRBV27; J gene: TRBJ2-5; D gene: -; CDR3 protein: ASSPFFSQETQY
V gene: TRBV7-2; J gene: TRBJ2-5; D gene: -; CDR3 protein: ASSLAFKPETQY
V gene: TRBV28; J gene: TRBJ2-2; D gene: -; CDR3 protein: ASTEGSTPNTGELF
V gene: TRBV2; J gene: TRBJ1-2; D gene: -; CDR3 protein: ASSVENPDYGYT
V gene: TRBV4-1; J gene: TRBJ1-2; D gene: -; CDR3 protein: ASRDLYGYT
V gene: TRBV6-2/TRBV6-3; J gene: TRBJ2-7; D gene: TRBD1; CDR3 protein: ASSWTGGNEQY
V gene: TRBV6-5; J gene: TRBJ1-2; D gene: -; CDR3 protein: ASSLSSTYGYT
V gene: TRBV11-1; J gene: TRBJ2-7; D gene: -; CDR3 protein: ASSLATSYEQY
V gene: TRBV18; J gene: TRBJ2-5; D gene: -; CDR3 protein: ASSPRRSGQQETQY
V gene: TRBV5-1; J gene: TRBJ2-6; D gene: -; CDR3 protein: ASSLGGSGANVLT
V gene: TRBV12-3/TRBV12-4; J gene: TRBJ2-7; D gene: TRBD1; CDR3 protein: ASRQNQQGTTYEQY
V gene: TRBV5-6; J gene: TRBJ2-7; D gene: TRBD1; CDR3 protein: ASRPTGRGVYEQY
V gene: TRBV15; J gene: TRBJ2-7; D gene: -; CDR3 protein: ATSSWTASSYEQY